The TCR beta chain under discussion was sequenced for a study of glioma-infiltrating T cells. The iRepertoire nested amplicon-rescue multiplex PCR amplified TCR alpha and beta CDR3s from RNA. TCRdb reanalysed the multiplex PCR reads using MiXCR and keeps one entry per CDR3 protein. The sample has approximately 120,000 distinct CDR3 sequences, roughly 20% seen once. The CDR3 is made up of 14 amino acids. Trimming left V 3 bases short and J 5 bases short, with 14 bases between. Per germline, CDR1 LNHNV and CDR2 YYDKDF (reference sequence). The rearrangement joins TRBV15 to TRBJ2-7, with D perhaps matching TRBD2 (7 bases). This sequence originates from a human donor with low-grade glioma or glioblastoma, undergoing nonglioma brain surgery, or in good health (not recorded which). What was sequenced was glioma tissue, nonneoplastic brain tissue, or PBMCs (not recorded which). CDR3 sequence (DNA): TGTGCCACCAGCAGGGGGGCGGGGGTCGACGAGCAGTACTTC. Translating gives CATSRGAGVDEQYF. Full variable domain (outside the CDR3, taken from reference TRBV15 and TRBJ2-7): DAMVIQNPRYQVTQFGKPVTLSCSQTLNHNVMYWYQQKSSQAPKLLFHYYDKDFNNEADTPDNFQSRRPNTSFCFLDIRSPGLGDTAMYLCATSRGAGVDEQYFGPGTRLTVT.